Included here is one T cell receptor beta chain sequence, with context. This record belongs to a study of blood T cell repertoires in COVID-19. Study-level information: Researchers got acute and convalescent COVID-19 samples from the United States, Italy and Spain. T cells, B-cell-depleted T cells, or PBMCs supplied cDNA or gDNA.

Per the authors' pipeline: Amplification of reference gene primers was used by the study to estimate nucleated cell counts. Here immunoSEQ multiplex PCR was the method, and the copy in TCRdb shows in-frame clones only, minus some. Clone size and V and J calls were adopted from that table, with D and trimming inferred from the DNA. The sample lists tens of thousands of clones; roughly 85% were seen once. The sequence derives from a man older than 75 with acute or convalescent COVID-19. Sequenced material: peripheral blood.

Written as DNA, the CDR3 is TGTGCCAGCAGTCGCGGAGCGAACCAAGAGACCCAGTACTTC. Translated: CASSRGANQETQYF. The rearrangement joins TRBV2 to TRBJ2-5, with D uncertain. This CDR3 spans 14 amino acids. The ends were cut back, 5 bases at V and 0 bases at J, with 10 bases in the middle. Germline values: CDR1 SNHLY, CDR2 FYNNEI.